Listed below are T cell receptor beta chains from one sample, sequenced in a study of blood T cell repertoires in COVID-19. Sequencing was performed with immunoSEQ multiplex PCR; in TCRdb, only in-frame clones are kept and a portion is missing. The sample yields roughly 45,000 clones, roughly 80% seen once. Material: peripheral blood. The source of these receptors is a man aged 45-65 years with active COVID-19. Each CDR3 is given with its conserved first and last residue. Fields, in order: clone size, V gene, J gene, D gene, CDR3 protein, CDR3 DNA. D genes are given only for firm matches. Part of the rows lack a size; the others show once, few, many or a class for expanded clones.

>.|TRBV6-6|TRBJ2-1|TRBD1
CASSLARQGASNEQFF
TGTGCCAGCAGTTTAGCCAGACAGGGGGCTTCGAATGAGCAGTTCTTC
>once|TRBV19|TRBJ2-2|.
CASYKGFDTGELFF
TGTGCCAGTTACAAGGGGTTCGACACCGGGGAGCTGTTTTTT
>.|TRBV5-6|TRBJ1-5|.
CASSQRRNNQPQHF
TGTGCCAGCAGCCAACGCAGGAACAATCAGCCCCAGCATTTT
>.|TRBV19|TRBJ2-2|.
CASSMWREVQGGTGELFF
TGTGCCAGTAGTATGTGGCGAGAGGTTCAGGGTGGCACCGGGGAGCTGTTTTTT
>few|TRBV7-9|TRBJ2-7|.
CASSISSSYEQYF
TGTGCCAGCAGCATCAGTTCCTCCTACGAGCAGTACTTC
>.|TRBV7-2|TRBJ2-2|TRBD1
CASSFRPGGDNTGELFF
TGTGCCAGCAGCTTCCGCCCAGGGGGAGACAACACCGGGGAGCTGTTTTTT
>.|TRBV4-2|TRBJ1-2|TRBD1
CASSQGVGQGAGGYTF
TGTGCCAGCAGCCAAGGTGTGGGGCAGGGGGCGGGTGGCTACACCTTC
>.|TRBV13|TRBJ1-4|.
CASSYREGLGEKLFF
TGTGCCAGCAGCTACAGGGAAGGGCTTGGGGAAAAACTGTTTTTT
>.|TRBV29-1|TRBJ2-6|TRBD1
CSVGTDRNGANVLTF
TGCAGCGTTGGAACGGACAGGAACGGGGCCAACGTCCTGACTTTC
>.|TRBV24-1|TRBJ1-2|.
CATDPGQPHGYTF
TGTGCCACCGACCCCGGACAGCCCCATGGCTACACCTTC
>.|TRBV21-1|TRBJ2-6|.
CASSKVGTGFSGANVLTF
TGTGCCAGCAGCAAAGTGGGGACAGGGTTCTCTGGGGCCAACGTCCTGACTTTC
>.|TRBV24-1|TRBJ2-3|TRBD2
CATSRGGSTDTQYF
TGTGCCACCAGCCGGGGGGGGAGCACAGATACGCAGTATTTT
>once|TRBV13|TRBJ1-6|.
CASSWEGEYNSPLHF
TGTGCCAGCAGCTGGGAGGGGGAGTATAATTCACCCCTCCACTTT
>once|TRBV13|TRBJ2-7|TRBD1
CASSPPPGQGAHEQYF
TGTGCCAGCAGCCCCCCACCGGGACAGGGGGCGCACGAGCAGTACTTC
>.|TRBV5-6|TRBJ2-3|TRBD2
CASSLRLAGGATDTQYF
TGTGCCAGCAGCTTAAGACTAGCGGGGGGCGCCACAGATACGCAGTATTTT
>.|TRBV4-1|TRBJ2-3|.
CASQDRITDTQYF
TGCGCCAGCCAGGACAGAATCACAGATACGCAGTATTTT
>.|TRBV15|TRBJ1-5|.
CATSRGGDPPQPQHF
TGTGCCACCAGCAGAGGGGGGGATCCACCCCAGCCCCAGCATTTT
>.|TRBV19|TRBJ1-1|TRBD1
CASSMGQMFF
TGTGCCAGTAGTATGGGACAGATGTTCTTT
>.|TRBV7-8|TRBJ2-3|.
CASSLDTITQYF
TGTGCCAGCAGCTTAGATACTATTACGCAGTATTTT
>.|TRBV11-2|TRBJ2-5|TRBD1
CASSGDRGPQETQYF
TGTGCCAGCAGCGGGGACAGGGGACCCCAAGAGACCCAGTACTTC
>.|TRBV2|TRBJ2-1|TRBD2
CASSGGLAGWTYNEQFF
TGTGCCAGCAGTGGAGGACTAGCGGGGTGGACCTACAATGAGCAGTTCTTC
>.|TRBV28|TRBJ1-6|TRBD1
CASSSGQRNSPLHF
TGTGCCAGCAGTTCGGGACAGAGAAATTCACCCCTCCACTTT
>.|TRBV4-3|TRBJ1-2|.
CASSQEGHHASYTF
TGCGCCAGCAGCCAAGAAGGACACCATGCGAGCTACACCTTC
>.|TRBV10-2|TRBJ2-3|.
CASSRLDPPTDTQYF
TGCGCCAGCAGCCGACTAGATCCTCCCACAGATACGCAGTATTTT
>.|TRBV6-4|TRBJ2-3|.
CASSSNGGTDTQYF
TGTGCCAGCAGTTCAAACGGGGGCACAGATACGCAGTATTTT
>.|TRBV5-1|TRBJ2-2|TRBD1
CASSLYGTENTGELFF
TGCGCCAGCAGCTTGTACGGGACAGAGAACACCGGGGAGCTGTTTTTT
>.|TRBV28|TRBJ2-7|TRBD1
CASSSGTGGIVQYF
TGTGCCAGCAGTTCCGGGACAGGGGGCATAGTGCAGTACTTC
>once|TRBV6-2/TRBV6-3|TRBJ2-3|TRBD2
CASSYSSGAGDTQYF
TGTGCCAGCAGTTACTCTAGCGGGGCTGGAGATACGCAGTATTTT
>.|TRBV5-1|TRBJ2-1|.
CASSLESGTAEYNEQFF
TGCGCCAGCAGCTTGGAATCTGGGACTGCCGAATACAATGAGCAGTTCTTC
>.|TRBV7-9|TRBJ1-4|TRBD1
CASSLAMGQGVGEKLFF
TGTGCCAGCAGCTTAGCAATGGGACAGGGGGTAGGAGAAAAACTGTTTTTT
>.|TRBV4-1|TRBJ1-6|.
CASSQEERPGWWPLHF
TGCGCCAGCAGCCAAGAAGAGAGGCCGGGATGGTGGCCCCTCCACTTT
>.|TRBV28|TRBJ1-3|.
CASSLYSSGNTIYF
TGTGCCAGCAGTCTCTATAGCTCTGGAAACACCATATATTTT
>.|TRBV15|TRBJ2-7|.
CATSRDRGTDEQYF
TGTGCCACCAGCAGAGACAGGGGAACCGACGAGCAGTACTTC
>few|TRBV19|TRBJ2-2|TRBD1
CASTTPGQGVSGELFF
TGTGCCAGTACCACTCCGGGACAGGGAGTCTCCGGGGAGCTGTTTTTT
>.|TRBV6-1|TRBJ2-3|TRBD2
CASRSAGAADTQYF
TGTGCCAGCAGGTCAGCGGGGGCCGCAGATACGCAGTATTTT
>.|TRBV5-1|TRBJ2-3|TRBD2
CASSGGGPSTDTQYF
TGCGCCAGCAGCGGCGGGGGGCCGAGCACAGATACGCAGTATTTT
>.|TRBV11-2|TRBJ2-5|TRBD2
CASSYSLAGAGETQYF
TGTGCCAGCAGCTACTCCCTAGCGGGGGCTGGGGAGACCCAGTACTTC
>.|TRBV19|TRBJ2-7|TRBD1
CASSSSRQGSYEQYF
TGTGCCAGTAGTAGTTCGAGACAGGGTTCCTACGAGCAGTACTTC
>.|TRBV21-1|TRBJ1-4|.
CASSRDRAEKLFF
TGTGCCAGCAGCCGGGACAGGGCGGAAAAACTGTTTTTT
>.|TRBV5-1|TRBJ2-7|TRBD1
CASSLPDRGLIEQYF
TGCGCCAGCAGCCTTCCGGACAGGGGGCTGATCGAGCAGTACTTC
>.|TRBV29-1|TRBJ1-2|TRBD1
CSAWTGEDGYTF
TGCAGCGCCTGGACAGGGGAGGATGGCTACACCTTC
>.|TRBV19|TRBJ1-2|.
CASSIPGTGTNYGYTF
TGTGCCAGTAGTATCCCGGGCACAGGGACTAACTATGGCTACACCTTC
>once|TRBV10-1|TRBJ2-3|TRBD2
CASQSGLAGGVTDTQYF
TGCGCCAGCCAAAGTGGACTAGCGGGGGGGGTCACAGATACGCAGTATTTT
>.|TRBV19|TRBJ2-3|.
CASSLTGGADTQYF
TGTGCCAGTAGTCTTACAGGCGGTGCAGATACGCAGTATTTT
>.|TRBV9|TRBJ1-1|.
CASSVVGGLPEAFF
TGTGCCAGCAGCGTAGTGGGGGGATTACCTGAAGCTTTCTTT
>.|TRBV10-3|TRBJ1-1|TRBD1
CAISVRPGQGGLNTEAFF
TGTGCCATCAGTGTAAGACCGGGACAGGGGGGTCTGAACACTGAAGCTTTCTTT
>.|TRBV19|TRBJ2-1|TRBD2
CASRGLAGITEQFF
TGTGCCAGTAGAGGGTTAGCGGGGATTACTGAGCAGTTCTTC
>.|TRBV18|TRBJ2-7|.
CASSPSESYEQYF
TGTGCCAGCTCACCTTCAGAATCCTACGAGCAGTACTTC
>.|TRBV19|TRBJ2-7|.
CASCPHRVCYEQYF
TGTGCCAGTTGCCCCCACAGGGTTTGCTACGAGCAGTACTTC
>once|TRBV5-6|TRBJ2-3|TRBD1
CASSSGTGVKTDTQYF
TGTGCCAGCAGCTCCGGGACAGGGGTTAAGACAGATACGCAGTATTTT
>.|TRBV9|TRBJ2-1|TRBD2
CASSVSGGYINNEQFF
TGTGCCAGCAGCGTTAGCGGGGGGTATATTAACAATGAGCAGTTCTTC
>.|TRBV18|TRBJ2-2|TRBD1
CASSIGQGNTGELFF
TGTGCCAGCTCAATAGGACAGGGGAACACCGGGGAGCTGTTTTTT
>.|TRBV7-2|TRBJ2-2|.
CASSPPGARDLGELFF
TGTGCCAGCAGCCCTCCGGGAGCGCGGGATCTCGGGGAGCTGTTTTTT
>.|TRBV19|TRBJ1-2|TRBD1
CASSRTGRYGYTF
TGTGCCAGTAGCCGGACAGGGAGATATGGCTACACCTTC